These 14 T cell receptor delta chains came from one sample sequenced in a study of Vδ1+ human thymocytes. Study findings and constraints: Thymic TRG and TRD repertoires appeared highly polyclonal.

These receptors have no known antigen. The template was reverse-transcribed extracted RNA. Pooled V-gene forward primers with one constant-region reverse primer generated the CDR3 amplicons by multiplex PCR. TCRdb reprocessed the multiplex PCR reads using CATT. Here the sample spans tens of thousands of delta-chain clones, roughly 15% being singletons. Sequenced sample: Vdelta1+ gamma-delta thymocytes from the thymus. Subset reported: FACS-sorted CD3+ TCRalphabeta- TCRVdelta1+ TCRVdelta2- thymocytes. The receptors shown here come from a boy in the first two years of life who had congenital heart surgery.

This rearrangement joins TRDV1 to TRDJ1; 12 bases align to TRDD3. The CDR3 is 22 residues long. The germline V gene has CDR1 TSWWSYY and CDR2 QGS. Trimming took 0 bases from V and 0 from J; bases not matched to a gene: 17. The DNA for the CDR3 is TGTGCTCTTGGGGAACTAGGTCTTTCCTTCGCTGGGGGATACGGCTACACCGATAAACTCATCTTT. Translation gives CALGELGLSFAGGYGYTDKLIF.

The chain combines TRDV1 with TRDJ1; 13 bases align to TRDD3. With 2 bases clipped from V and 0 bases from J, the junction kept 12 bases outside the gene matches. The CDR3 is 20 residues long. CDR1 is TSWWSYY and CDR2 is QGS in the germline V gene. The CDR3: CALGEGFSTGGYGDTDKLIF. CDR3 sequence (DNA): TGTGCTCTTGGGGAAGGGTTCTCTACTGGGGGATACGGGGACACCGATAAACTCATCTTT.

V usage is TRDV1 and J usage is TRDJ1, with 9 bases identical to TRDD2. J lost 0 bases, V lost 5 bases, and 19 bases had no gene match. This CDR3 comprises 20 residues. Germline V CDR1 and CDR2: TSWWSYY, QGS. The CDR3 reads CALGPGLPTDWGYYTDKLIF. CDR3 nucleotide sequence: TGTGCTCTTGGGCCCGGCCTTCCTACCGACTGGGGATATTACACCGATAAACTCATCTTT.

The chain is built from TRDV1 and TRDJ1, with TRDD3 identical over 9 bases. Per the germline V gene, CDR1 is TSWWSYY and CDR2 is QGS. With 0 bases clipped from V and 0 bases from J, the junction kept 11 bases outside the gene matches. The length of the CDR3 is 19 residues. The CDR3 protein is CALGELFRAGDTHTDKLIF. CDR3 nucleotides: TGTGCTCTTGGGGAACTTTTCCGGGCTGGGGATACGCACACCGATAAACTCATCTTT.

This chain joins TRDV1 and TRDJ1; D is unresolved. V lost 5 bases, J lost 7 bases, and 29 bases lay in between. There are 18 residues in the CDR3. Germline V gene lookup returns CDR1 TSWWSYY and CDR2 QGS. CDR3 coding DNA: TGTGCTCTTGGGAACTTACCCTCGCCCCCTAAACCGACTCCTAAACTCATCTTT. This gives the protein CALGNLPSPPKPTPKLIF.

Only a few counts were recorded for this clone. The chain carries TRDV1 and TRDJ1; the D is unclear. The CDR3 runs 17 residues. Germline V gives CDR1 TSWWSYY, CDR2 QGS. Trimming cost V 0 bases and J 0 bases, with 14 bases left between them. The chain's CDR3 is CALGELGPHEYTDKLIF. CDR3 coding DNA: TGTGCTCTTGGGGAACTGGGTCCCCACGAGTACACCGATAAACTCATCTTT.

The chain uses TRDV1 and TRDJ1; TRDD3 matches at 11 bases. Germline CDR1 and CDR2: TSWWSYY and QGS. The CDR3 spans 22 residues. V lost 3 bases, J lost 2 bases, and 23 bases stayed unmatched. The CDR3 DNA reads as TGTGCTCTTGGGGAGTCCCCATTCCGTCGGGCGTGGGGGATACGGAGGACCGATAAACTCATCTTT. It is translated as CALGESPFRRAWGIRRTDKLIF.

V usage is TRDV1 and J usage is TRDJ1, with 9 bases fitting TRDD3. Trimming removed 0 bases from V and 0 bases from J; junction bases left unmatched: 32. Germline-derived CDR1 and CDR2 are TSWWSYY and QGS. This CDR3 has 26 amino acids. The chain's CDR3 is CALGELRLIPSPYWGTVGRYTDKLIF. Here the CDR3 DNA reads TGTGCTCTTGGGGAACTTCGTCTGATTCCTTCTCCGTACTGGGGGACTGTTGGCCGGTACACCGATAAACTCATCTTT.

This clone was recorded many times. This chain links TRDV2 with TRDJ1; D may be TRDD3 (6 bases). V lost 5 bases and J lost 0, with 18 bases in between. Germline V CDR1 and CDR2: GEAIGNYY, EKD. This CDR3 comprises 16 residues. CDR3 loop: CACGPWGPLYTDKLIF. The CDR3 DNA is TGTGCCTGTGGCCCATGGGGGCCCCTATACACCGATAAACTCATCTTT.

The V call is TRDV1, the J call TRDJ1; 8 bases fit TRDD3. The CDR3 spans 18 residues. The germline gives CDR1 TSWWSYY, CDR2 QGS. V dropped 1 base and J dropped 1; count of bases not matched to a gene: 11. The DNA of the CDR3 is TGTGCTCTTGGGGAACCGGAGGTGGGGGATCCTTTCACCGATAAACTCATCTTT. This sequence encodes CALGEPEVGDPFTDKLIF.

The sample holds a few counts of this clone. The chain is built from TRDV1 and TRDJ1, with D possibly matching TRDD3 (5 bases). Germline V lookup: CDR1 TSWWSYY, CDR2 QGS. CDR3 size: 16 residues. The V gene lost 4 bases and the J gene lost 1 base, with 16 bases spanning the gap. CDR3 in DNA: TGTGCTCTTGGGGGGGCCGGGGGCTCACTCACCGATAAACTCATCTTT. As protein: CALGGAGGSLTDKLIF.

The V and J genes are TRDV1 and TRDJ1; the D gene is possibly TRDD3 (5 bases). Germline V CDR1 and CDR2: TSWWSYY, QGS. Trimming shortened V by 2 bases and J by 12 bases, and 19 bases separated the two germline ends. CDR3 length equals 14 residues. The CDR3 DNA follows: TGTGCTCTTGGGGAAGGTCGGGGGCCTCACGGGGTCATCTTT. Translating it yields CALGEGRGPHGVIF.

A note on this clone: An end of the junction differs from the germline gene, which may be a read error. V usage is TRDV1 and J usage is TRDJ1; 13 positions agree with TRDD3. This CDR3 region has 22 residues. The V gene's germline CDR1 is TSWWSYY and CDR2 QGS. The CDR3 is CALGERIYPVLGDTPYTNKLIF. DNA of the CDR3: TGTGCTCTTGGGGAACGGATCTACCCGGTACTGGGGGATACGCCCTACACCAATAAACTCATCTTT.

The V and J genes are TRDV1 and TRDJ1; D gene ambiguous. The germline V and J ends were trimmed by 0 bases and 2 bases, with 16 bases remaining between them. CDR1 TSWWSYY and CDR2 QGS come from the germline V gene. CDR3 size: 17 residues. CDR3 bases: TGTGCTCTTGGGGAACTAAAAACGGACCCCGATACCGATAAACTCATCTTT. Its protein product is CALGELKTDPDTDKLIF.